A selection of T cell receptor beta chains follows, all from one sample in a study of blood T cell repertoires in COVID-19. Profiled with immunoSEQ multiplex PCR; TCRdb holds only in-frame clones, not every one. The table records approximately 110,000 clones, around 64% of them present only once. The sequencing input was peripheral blood. The receptors stem from a human donor with acute or convalescent COVID-19. The donor label of this sample is uncertain. Both conserved end residues are part of each CDR3. Each record gives: V gene, D gene, clone size, J gene, CDR3 protein, CDR3 DNA. D genes are given only for firm matches. Some rows mark clone size as missing; the rest say once, few, many or name a class of expanded clone.

>TRBV5-1|-|few|TRBJ2-1
CASSFGGDRSEQFF
TGCGCCAGCAGCTTTGGGGGGGACAGGAGTGAGCAGTTCTTC
>TRBV6-6|-|-|TRBJ2-5
CASSYTSQETQYF
TGTGCCAGCAGTTACACAAGCCAAGAGACCCAGTACTTC
>TRBV6-5|TRBD1|medium-sized|TRBJ1-3
CASSPRGPGNTIYF
TGTGCCAGCAGCCCCAGGGGGCCTGGAAACACCATATATTTT
>TRBV5-1|TRBD1|-|TRBJ1-1
CASTRTGPNTEAFF
TGCGCCAGCACCCGGACAGGACCGAACACTGAAGCTTTCTTT
>TRBV12-3/TRBV12-4|-|-|TRBJ2-3
CASSRTFTDTQYF
TGTGCCAGCAGCCGGACATTTACCGATACGCAGTATTTT
>TRBV19|TRBD2|-|TRBJ2-2
CASSIGGRAGELFF
TGTGCCAGTAGTATCGGGGGGAGGGCCGGGGAGCTGTTTTTT
>TRBV29-1|-|-|TRBJ2-6
CSVAETGANVLTF
TGCAGCGTAGCGGAGACTGGGGCCAACGTCCTGACTTTC
>TRBV28|-|-|TRBJ1-1
CASSFGGRYAFF
TGTGCCAGCAGTTTCGGCGGGCGTTACGCTTTCTTT
>TRBV7-6|-|-|TRBJ2-5
CASSLDRDETQYF
TGTGCCAGCAGCTTAGACAGGGACGAGACCCAGTACTTC
>TRBV7-9|-|-|TRBJ1-1
CASRFMNTEAFF
TGTGCCAGCAGGTTCATGAACACTGAAGCTTTCTTT
>TRBV6-5|-|-|TRBJ2-7
CASSYHRGNSYEQYF
TGTGCCAGCAGTTACCATAGAGGGAACTCCTACGAGCAGTACTTC
>TRBV2|-|-|TRBJ2-3
CASNPTGRWDTQYF
TGTGCCAGCAACCCTACAGGGAGATGGGATACGCAGTATTTT
>TRBV2|-|-|TRBJ1-3
CASRSSGNTIYF
TGTGCCAGCCGGAGTTCTGGAAACACCATATATTTT
>TRBV11-3|-|-|TRBJ2-3
CASSYQNTDTQYF
TGTGCCAGCAGCTACCAGAACACAGATACGCAGTATTTT
>TRBV10-1|-|many|TRBJ1-5
CARCRGKVPFNQPQHF
TGCGCCCGCTGTAGAGGCAAGGTTCCTTTTAACCAGCCCCAGCATTTT
>TRBV7-9|-|once|TRBJ1-1
CASSPRPGNTEAFF
TGTGCCAGCAGCCCCAGGCCCGGGAACACTGAAGCTTTCTTT
>TRBV7-8|TRBD2|-|TRBJ2-3
CASSLVAGGDTDTQYF
TGTGCCAGCAGCTTAGTAGCGGGGGGCGACACAGATACGCAGTATTTT
>TRBV5-1|TRBD1|-|TRBJ1-1
CASSTGTGAGRNEAFF
TGCGCCAGCAGCACCGGGACAGGGGCAGGAAGGAATGAAGCTTTCTTT